This section outlines one T cell receptor (beta chain) sequence together with its context. This entry is derived from a study of blood T cell repertoires in COVID-19. Per the original methods: Estimated nucleated cell counts came from reference gene primer amplification. The table came from immunoSEQ multiplex PCR; TCRdb's copy has only in-frame clones and leaves some out. V, J and clone size reflect that table, while D and trimming were determined from the DNA. The sample contains 30,000 to 40,000 clones, around 84% of which appear only once. This sequence originates from a man aged 55 to 70 with COVID-19, enrolled during active disease. The sequenced material came from peripheral blood.

CDR3 in amino acids: CASSLGVAGVDEQFF. Written as DNA, the CDR3 is TGTGCCAGCAGCTTAGGGGTTGCGGGAGTCGATGAGCAGTTCTTC. This chain connects TRBV7-3 to TRBJ2-1, with TRBD2 matching 7 bases. Germline assignment: CDR1 SGHTA and CDR2 FQGTGA. This CDR3 is built from 15 residues. V trimming: 2 bases; J trimming: 8 bases; junction bases outside the gene matches: 9.